Only one count was recorded for the clone carrying this TCR beta chain. Some clones are missing from TCRdb's copy, which holds only in-frame ones; the method was immunoSEQ multiplex PCR. The sample lists about 330,000 clones; roughly 89% were seen once. The source of the sample is a study of blood T cell repertoires in COVID-19. As for the study in general: From T cells, B-cell-depleted T cells, or PBMCs came the material, which was cDNA or gDNA.

The CDR3 consists of 14 residues. Germline loops: CDR1 LNHDA, CDR2 SQIVND (reference sequence). The V segment lost 2 bases and the J segment 6 bases; nucleotides outside the gene matches: 6. This clonotype was obtained from a man aged 30 to 45 with COVID-19, enrolled during active disease. The sample consisted of peripheral blood. This chain connects TRBV19 to TRBJ2-7; TRBD1 agrees at 8 bases. CDR3 sequence: CASSIFGTGAEQYF. DNA of the CDR3: TGTGCCAGTAGTATATTCGGGACAGGAGCCGAGCAGTACTTC.